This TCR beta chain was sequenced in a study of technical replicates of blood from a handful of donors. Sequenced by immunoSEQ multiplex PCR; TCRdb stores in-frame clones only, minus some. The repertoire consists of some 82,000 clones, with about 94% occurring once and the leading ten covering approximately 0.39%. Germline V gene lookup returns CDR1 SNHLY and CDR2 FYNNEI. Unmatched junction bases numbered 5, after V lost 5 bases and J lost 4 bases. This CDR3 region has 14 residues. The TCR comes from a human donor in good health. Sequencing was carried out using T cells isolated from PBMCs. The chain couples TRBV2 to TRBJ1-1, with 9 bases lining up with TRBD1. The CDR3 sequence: CASSLKQGATEAFF. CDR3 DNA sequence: TGTGCCAGCAGTCTAAAACAGGGGGCCACTGAAGCTTTCTTT.